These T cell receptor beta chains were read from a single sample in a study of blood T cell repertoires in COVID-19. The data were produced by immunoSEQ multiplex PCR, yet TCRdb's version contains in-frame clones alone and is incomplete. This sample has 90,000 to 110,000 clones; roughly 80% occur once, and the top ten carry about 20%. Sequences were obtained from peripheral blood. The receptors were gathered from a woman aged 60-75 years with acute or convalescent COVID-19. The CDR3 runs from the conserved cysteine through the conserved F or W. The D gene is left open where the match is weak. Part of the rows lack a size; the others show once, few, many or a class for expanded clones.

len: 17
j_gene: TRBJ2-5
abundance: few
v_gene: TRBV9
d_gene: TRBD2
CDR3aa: CASSVGLAGGPGETQYF
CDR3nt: TGTGCCAGCAGCGTAGGGCTAGCGGGAGGGCCGGGGGAGACCCAGTACTTC

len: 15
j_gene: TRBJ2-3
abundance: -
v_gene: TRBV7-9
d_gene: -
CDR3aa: CASSLQGPSTDTQYF
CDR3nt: TGTGCCAGCAGCTTACAGGGCCCTAGCACAGATACGCAGTATTTT

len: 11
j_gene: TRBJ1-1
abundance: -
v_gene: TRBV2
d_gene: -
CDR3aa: CASSGTSEAFF
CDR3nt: TGTGCCAGCAGTGGGACAAGTGAAGCTTTCTTT

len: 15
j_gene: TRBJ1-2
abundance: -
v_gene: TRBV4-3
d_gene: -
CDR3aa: CASSQVAGANYGYTF
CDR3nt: TGCGCCAGCAGCCAAGTGGCGGGAGCTAACTATGGCTACACCTTC

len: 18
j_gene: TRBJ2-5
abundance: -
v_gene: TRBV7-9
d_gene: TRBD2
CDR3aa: CASSLGLAGGLGEETQYF
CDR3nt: TGTGCCAGCAGCCTAGGACTAGCGGGTGGGTTGGGTGAAGAGACCCAGTACTTC

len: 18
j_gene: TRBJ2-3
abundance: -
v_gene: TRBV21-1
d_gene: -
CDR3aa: CASSKITTSGPPTDTQYF
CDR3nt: TGTGCCAGCAGCAAAATCACCACTAGCGGGCCACCCACAGATACGCAGTATTTT

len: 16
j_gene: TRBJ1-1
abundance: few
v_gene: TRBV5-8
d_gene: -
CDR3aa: CASSDGTRGGNTEAFF
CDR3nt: TGTGCCAGCAGCGATGGGACCCGGGGGGGGAACACTGAAGCTTTCTTT

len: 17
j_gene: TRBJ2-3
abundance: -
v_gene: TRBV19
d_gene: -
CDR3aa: CASSTLFGGRDTDTQYF
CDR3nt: TGTGCCAGTAGCACGCTCTTTGGTGGGAGAGACACAGATACGCAGTATTTT

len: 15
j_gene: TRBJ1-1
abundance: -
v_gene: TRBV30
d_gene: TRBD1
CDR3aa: CAWSAPGRGHTEAFF
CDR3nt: TGTGCCTGGAGTGCCCCGGGCAGGGGGCACACTGAAGCTTTCTTT

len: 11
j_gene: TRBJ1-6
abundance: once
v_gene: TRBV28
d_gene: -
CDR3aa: CASSLYGSLHF
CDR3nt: TGTGCCAGCAGTTTGTATGGCTCCCTCCACTTT

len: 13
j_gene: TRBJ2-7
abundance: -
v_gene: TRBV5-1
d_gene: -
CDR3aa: CASSPRGGYEQYF
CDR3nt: TGCGCCAGCAGCCCGAGAGGGGGCTACGAGCAGTACTTC

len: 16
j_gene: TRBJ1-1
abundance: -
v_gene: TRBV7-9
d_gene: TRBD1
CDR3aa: CASSNQGAVLEAEAFF
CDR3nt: TGTGCCAGCAGTAATCAGGGGGCGGTATTAGAGGCTGAAGCTTTCTTT

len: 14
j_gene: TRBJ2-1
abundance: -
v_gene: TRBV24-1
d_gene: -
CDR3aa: CASQRTPPGNEQFF
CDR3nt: TGTGCCTCGCAGCGGACCCCCCCAGGTAATGAGCAGTTCTTC

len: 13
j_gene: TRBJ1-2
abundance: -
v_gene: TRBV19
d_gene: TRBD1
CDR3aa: CASSFTGGDGYTF
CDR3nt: TGTGCCAGTAGTTTCACAGGGGGGGACGGCTACACCTTC

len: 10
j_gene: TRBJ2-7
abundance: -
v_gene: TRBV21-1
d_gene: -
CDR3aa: CASSKEEITF
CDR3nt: TGTGCCAGCAGCAAAGAGGAGATAACCTTC

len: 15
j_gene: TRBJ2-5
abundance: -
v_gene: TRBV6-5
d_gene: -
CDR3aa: CASSTAGLGLETQYF
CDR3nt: TGTGCCAGCAGTACCGCAGGGTTGGGCCTGGAGACCCAGTACTTC

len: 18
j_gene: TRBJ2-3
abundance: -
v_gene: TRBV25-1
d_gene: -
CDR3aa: CASSEYQRGVGSTDTQYF
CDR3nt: TGTGCCAGCAGTGAATATCAACGGGGTGTCGGGAGCACAGATACGCAGTATTTT

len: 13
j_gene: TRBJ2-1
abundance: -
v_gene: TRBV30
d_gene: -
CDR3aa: CAWRVDSYNEQFF
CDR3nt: TGTGCCTGGAGGGTAGACTCCTACAATGAGCAGTTCTTC

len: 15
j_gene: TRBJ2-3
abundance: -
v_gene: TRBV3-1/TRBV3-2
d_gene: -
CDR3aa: CASSQARRGGNTQYF
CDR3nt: TGTGCCAGCAGCCAAGCGAGAAGGGGGGGGAATACGCAGTATTTT

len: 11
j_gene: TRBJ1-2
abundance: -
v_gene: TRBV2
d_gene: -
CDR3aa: CASRQVHGYTF
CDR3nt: TGTGCCAGCAGACAGGTACATGGCTACACCTTC

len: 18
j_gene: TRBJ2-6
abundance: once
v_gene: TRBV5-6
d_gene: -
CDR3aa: CASSLERTAPLGANVLTF
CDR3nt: TGTGCCAGCAGCTTGGAGCGGACAGCACCGCTTGGGGCCAACGTCCTGACTTTC

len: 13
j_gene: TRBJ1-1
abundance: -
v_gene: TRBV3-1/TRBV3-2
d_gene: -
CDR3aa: CASSQEGGTEAFF
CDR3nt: TGTGCCAGCAGCCAAGAGGGGGGGACTGAAGCTTTCTTT

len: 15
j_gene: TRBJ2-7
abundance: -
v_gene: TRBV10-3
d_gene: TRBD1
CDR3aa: CAIRGSGTGVDEQYF
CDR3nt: TGTGCCATCAGAGGGTCCGGGACAGGGGTGGACGAGCAGTACTTC